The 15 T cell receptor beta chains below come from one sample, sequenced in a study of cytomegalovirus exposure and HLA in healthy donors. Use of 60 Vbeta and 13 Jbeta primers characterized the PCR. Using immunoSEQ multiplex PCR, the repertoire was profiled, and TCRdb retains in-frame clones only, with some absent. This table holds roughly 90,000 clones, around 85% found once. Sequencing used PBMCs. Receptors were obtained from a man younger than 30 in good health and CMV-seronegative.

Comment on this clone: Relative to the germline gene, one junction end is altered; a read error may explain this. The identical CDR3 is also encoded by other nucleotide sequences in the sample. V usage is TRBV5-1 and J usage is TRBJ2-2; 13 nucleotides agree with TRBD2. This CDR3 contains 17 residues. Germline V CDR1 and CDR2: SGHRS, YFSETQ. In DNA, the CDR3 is TGTGCCAGCAGCCTCCGGACTAGCGGGAGTTCGGCCGGGGAGCTGTTTTTT. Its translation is CASSLRTSGSSAGELFF.

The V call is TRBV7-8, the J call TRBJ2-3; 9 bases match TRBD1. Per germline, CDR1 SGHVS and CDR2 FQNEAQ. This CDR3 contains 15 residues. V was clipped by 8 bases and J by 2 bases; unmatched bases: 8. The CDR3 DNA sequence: TGTGCCAGCGACCCGGGGACAGGGTTCACAGATACGCAGTATTTT. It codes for CASDPGTGFTDTQYF.

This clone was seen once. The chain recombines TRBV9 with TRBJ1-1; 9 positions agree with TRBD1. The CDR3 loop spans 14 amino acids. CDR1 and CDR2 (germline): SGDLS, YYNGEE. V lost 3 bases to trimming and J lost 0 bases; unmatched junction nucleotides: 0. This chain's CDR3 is CASSGDRVNTEAFF. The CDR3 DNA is TGTGCCAGCAGCGGGGACAGGGTGAACACTGAAGCTTTCTTT.

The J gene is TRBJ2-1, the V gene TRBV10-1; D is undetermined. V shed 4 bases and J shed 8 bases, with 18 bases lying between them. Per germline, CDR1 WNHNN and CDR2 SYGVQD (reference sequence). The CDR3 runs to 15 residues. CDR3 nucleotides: TGCGCCAGCAGTGGGGTAATAGCCCCTTTGGATGAGCAGTTCTTC. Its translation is CASSGVIAPLDEQFF.

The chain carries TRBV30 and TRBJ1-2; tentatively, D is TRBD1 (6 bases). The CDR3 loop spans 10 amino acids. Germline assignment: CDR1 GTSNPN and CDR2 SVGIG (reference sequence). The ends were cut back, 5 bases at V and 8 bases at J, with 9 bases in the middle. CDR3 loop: CAWYREGYTF. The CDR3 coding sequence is TGTGCCTGGTACAGGGAGGGCTACACCTTC.

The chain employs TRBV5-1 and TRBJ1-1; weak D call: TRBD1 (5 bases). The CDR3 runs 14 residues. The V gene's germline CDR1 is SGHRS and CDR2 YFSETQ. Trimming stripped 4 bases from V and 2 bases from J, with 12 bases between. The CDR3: CASSPTGVNTEAFF. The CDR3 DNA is TGCGCCAGCAGCCCCACGGGGGTAAACACTGAAGCTTTCTTT.

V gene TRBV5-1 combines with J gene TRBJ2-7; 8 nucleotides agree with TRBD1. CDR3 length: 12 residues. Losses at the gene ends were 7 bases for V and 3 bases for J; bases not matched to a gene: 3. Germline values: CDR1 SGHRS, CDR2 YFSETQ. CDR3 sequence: CASAGGGYEQYF. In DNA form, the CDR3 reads TGCGCCAGCGCAGGGGGCGGCTACGAGCAGTACTTC.

CDR3 amino acids: CASSLQLETQYF. CDR3 nucleotide sequence: TGTGCCAGCAGCTTGCAATTGGAGACCCAGTACTTC. The chain is built from TRBV5-4 and TRBJ2-5; D remains unclear. The germline CDR1 and CDR2 sequences are SGHNT and YYREEE (reference sequence). Trimming removed 1 base at V and 5 bases at J, with 6 bases between. This CDR3 spans 12 amino acids.

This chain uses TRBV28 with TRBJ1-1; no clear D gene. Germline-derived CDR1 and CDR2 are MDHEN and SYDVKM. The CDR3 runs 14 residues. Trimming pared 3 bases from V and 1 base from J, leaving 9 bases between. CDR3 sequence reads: CASSLSSGNTEAFF. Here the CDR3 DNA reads TGTGCCAGCAGTTTGAGCTCTGGGAACACTGAAGCTTTCTTT.

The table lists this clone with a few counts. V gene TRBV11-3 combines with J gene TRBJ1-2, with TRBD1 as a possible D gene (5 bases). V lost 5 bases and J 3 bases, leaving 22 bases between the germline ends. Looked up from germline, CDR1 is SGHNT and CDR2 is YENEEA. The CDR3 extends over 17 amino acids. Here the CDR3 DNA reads TGTGCCAGCAGCCTCAACGGGTCGGGGGTAGAAGACTATGGCTACACCTTC. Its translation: CASSLNGSGVEDYGYTF.

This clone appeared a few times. The CDR3 nucleotides are TGTGCCAGCAGCCCGCGGCTGGCCTACGAGCAGTACTTC. This sequence encodes CASSPRLAYEQYF. J is TRBJ2-7 and V is TRBV7-2; D uncertain. Germline CDR1 and CDR2: SGHTA and FQGNSA. The CDR3 has 13 amino acids. Trimming shortened V by 5 bases and J by 2 bases, and 10 bases separated the two germline ends. The entire variable domain, with the rest obtained from reference TRBV7-2 and TRBJ2-7, is as follows: GAGVSQSPSNKVTEKGKDVELRCDPISGHTALYWYRQSLGQGLEFLIYFQGNSAPDKSGLPSDRFSAERTGGSVSTLTIQRTQQEDSAVYLCASSPRLAYEQYFGPGTRLTVT.

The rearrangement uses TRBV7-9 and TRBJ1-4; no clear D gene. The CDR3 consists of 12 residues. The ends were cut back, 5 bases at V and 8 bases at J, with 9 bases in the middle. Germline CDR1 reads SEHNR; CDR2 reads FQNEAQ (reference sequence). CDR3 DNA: TGTGCCAGCAGCCCTACCTGGGAAAAACTGTTTTTT. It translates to CASSPTWEKLFF.

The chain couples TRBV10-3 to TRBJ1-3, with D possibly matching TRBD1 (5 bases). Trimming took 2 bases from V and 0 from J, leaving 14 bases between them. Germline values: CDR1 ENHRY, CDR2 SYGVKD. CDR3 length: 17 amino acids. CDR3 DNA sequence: TGTGCCATCAGTGAGGGGATGGGGGGACCCTCTGGAAACACCATATATTTT. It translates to CAISEGMGGPSGNTIYF.

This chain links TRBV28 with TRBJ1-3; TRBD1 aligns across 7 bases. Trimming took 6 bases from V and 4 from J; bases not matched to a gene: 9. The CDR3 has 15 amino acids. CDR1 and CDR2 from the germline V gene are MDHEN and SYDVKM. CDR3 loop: CASRPDRVVGNTIYF. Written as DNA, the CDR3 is TGTGCCAGCAGACCAGACAGGGTGGTAGGAAACACCATATATTTT.

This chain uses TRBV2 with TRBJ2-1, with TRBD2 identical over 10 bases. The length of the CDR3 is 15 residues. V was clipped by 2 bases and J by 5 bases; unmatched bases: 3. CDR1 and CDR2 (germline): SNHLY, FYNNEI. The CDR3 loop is CASSEWLAGDNEQFF. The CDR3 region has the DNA TGTGCCAGCAGTGAATGGCTAGCGGGAGACAATGAGCAGTTCTTC.